Below, 32 T cell receptor beta chains from the same sample are listed, as sequenced in a study of cytomegalovirus exposure and HLA in healthy donors. 60 Vbeta and 13 Jbeta primers were used in PCR. The data were produced by immunoSEQ multiplex PCR, yet TCRdb's version contains in-frame clones alone and is incomplete. The sample contains some 110,000 clones, over 75% of which appear only once. Sequenced sample: PBMCs. Source of these receptors: a woman aged 18-29 years in good health and CMV-seropositive.

J is TRBJ2-5 and V is TRBV5-1, with 8 positions matching TRBD2. The CDR3 has 15 residues. V was pared by 4 bases and J by 0 bases, with 5 bases of the junction left unmatched. The V gene's germline CDR1 is SGHRS and CDR2 YFSETQ. The CDR3 DNA follows: TGCGCCAGCAGCCCCGGGACTAGAGACCAAGAGACCCAGTACTTC. It yields the protein CASSPGTRDQETQYF.

This clone was seen a handful of times. The chain combines TRBV7-6 with TRBJ1-1; a weak D match, TRBD1 (6 bases). Deletions cut 2 bases from V and 11 bases from J, with 12 bases between. Germline CDR1 is SGHVS and CDR2 is FNYEAQ. The CDR3 covers 12 residues. The CDR3 region has the DNA TGTGCCAGCAGCTTAACAGGGATGGAGGCTTTCTTT. Its protein is CASSLTGMEAFF.

The chain carries TRBV4-1 and TRBJ2-1; 12 nucleotides match TRBD2. Looked up from germline, CDR1 is MGHRA and CDR2 is YSYEKL. CDR3 length equals 14 residues. The V gene end was trimmed by 4 bases and the J gene end by 7 bases; junction bases not matched to a gene: 2. The CDR3 protein is CASSRGTSGNEQFF. CDR3 in DNA: TGCGCCAGCAGCCGCGGGACTAGCGGGAATGAGCAGTTCTTC.

The gene calls are TRBV6-5 and TRBJ1-2; D ambiguous. V lost 5 bases, J lost 1 base, and 14 bases lay in between. Looked up from germline, CDR1 is MNHEY and CDR2 is SVGAGI. This CDR3 has 15 amino acids. The CDR3 bases are TGTGCCAGCAGTCACGACTGGCCTTTTAACTATGGCTACACCTTC. The encoded protein is CASSHDWPFNYGYTF.

The V call is TRBV2, the J call TRBJ2-1; a possible D gene is TRBD2 (6 bases). V lost 10 bases and J lost 8, with 21 bases in between. CDR3 length: 14 residues. CDR1 and CDR2 from the germline V gene are SNHLY and FYNNEI. In DNA form, the CDR3 reads TGTGCCACACAACGTCTAACTAGCACCGATGAGCAGTTCTTC. Protein sequence: CATQRLTSTDEQFF.

This clone was found a few times. This chain uses TRBV6-1 with TRBJ1-2, with D tentatively TRBD1 (5 bases). V lost 1 base, J lost 2 bases, and 8 bases lay in between. From germline, CDR1 is MNHNS and CDR2 SASEGT. The CDR3 is made up of 14 amino acids. This CDR3 is CASSEVGANYGYTF. In nucleotides, the CDR3 is TGTGCCAGCAGTGAAGTTGGGGCGAACTATGGCTACACCTTC.

The sample holds a few counts of this clone. The J gene is TRBJ2-7, the V gene TRBV28; TRBD1 might be the D (5 bases). With 5 bases removed from V and 5 bases from J, the gap between germline ends came to 16 bases. Germline CDR1 and CDR2: MDHEN and SYDVKM. The CDR3 is 14 amino acids. The chain's CDR3 is CASSPLGALNEQYF. The CDR3 DNA reads as TGTGCCAGCAGTCCCCTAGGGGCCCTCAACGAGCAGTACTTC.

CDR3 sequence reads: CASSLFPGLAGGRRVSYNEQFF. The CDR3 DNA is TGTGCCAGCAGTTTATTCCCCGGACTAGCGGGAGGTAGGCGAGTCTCCTACAATGAGCAGTTCTTC. The chain links TRBV28 to TRBJ2-1; 14 bases fit TRBD2. The trim removed 1 base at V and 0 bases at J, leaving 14 bases unmatched. Germline V gene lookup returns CDR1 MDHEN and CDR2 SYDVKM. The CDR3 extends over 22 amino acids.

The V gene is TRBV30, the J gene TRBJ1-5, with TRBD1 as a possible D gene (6 bases). CDR3 length: 13 amino acids. The V end lost 1 base, the J end lost 5 bases, and 9 bases lay between the germline ends. In germline, CDR1 is GTSNPN, CDR2 SVGIG (reference sequence). CDR3 DNA sequence: TGTGCCTGGAGTGCACAGGGTGATCAGCCCCAGCATTTT. This codes for CAWSAQGDQPQHF.

This clone was observed a handful of times. This is likely a read error, given that the CDR3 carries no conserved phenylalanine or tryptophan at its end. It is unclear where the CDR3 begins or ends on the DNA, so no DNA is shown, and the CDR3 is as TCRdb lists it. The chain combines TRBV30 with TRBJ1-1. Termini included, the CDR3 measures 16 amino acids. Germline CDR1 reads GTSNPN; CDR2 reads SVGIG (reference sequence). The CDR3: CAWRHPGGLMNTEALV.

The gene calls are TRBV25-1 and TRBJ1-2; the D gene is possibly TRBD1 (5 bases). Germline CDR1 and CDR2: MGHDK and SYGVNS. The CDR3 length is 13 residues. The V end lost 7 bases, the J end lost 0 bases, and 9 bases lay between the germline ends. The CDR3: CASTGAANYGYTF. For the CDR3, the DNA is TGTGCCAGCACTGGGGCGGCTAACTATGGCTACACCTTC.

The rearrangement uses TRBV7-3 and TRBJ2-1; D is ambiguous. Germline V gene lookup returns CDR1 SGHTA and CDR2 FQGTGA. Deletions cut 1 base from V and 0 bases from J, with 10 bases between. This CDR3 contains 16 residues. In nucleotides, the CDR3 is TGTGCCAGCAGCTTAAACTCCGTCGTCTCCTACAATGAGCAGTTCTTC. Encoded protein: CASSLNSVVSYNEQFF.

The chain is built from TRBV27 and TRBJ2-1, with 10 bases aligning to TRBD2. The V gene end was trimmed by 8 bases and the J gene end by 7 bases; junction bases not matched to a gene: 11. The CDR3 is 15 residues long. Germline V gene data show CDR1 as MNHEY and CDR2 as SMNVEV (reference sequence). This CDR3 reads CASLRAGGLRNEQFF. CDR3 DNA sequence: TGTGCCAGCCTTAGAGCGGGAGGGCTTAGAAATGAGCAGTTCTTC.

The gene calls are TRBV6-4 and TRBJ2-1, with 12 bases fitting TRBD2. Germline lookup yields CDR1 MRHNA and CDR2 SNTAGT. The CDR3 covers 15 residues. V lost 5 bases, J lost 6 bases, and 5 bases stayed unmatched. The CDR3 loop reads CASSSMGLAGNEQFF. The CDR3 DNA reads as TGTGCCAGCAGTTCCATGGGACTAGCGGGCAATGAGCAGTTCTTC.

The CDR3 sequence is CASSYLSGSTDTQYF. CDR3 bases: TGTGCCAGCAGCTACCTCAGCGGGAGTACAGATACGCAGTATTTT. The chain links TRBV7-9 to TRBJ2-3; 8 positions match TRBD2. This CDR3 has 15 amino acids. Germline V CDR1 and CDR2: SEHNR, FQNEAQ (reference sequence). J lost 3 bases, V lost 4 bases, and 6 bases had no gene match.

V and J are TRBV6-6 and TRBJ2-1, with 10 positions matching TRBD2. The CDR3 loop spans 14 amino acids. The germline gives CDR1 MNHNY, CDR2 SVGAGI (reference sequence). V lost 4 bases to trimming and J lost 4 bases; unmatched junction nucleotides: 1. The CDR3 reads CASSWTSGYNEQFF. In DNA form, the CDR3 reads TGTGCCAGCAGTTGGACTAGCGGATACAATGAGCAGTTCTTC.

This chain connects TRBV5-1 to TRBJ1-5; D is perhaps TRBD1 (5 bases). Germline values: CDR1 SGHRS, CDR2 YFSETQ. CDR3 length: 15 residues. Trimming cost V 3 bases and J 0 bases, with 10 bases left between them. This chain's CDR3 is CASSYTGLSNQPQHF. The CDR3 nucleotides read TGCGCCAGCAGCTATACGGGACTTAGCAATCAGCCCCAGCATTTT.

V is TRBV9 and J is TRBJ2-7, with 8 bases aligning to TRBD2. Germline V gives CDR1 SGDLS, CDR2 YYNGEE. The V gene end was trimmed by 3 bases and the J gene end by 6 bases; junction bases not matched to a gene: 2. The CDR3 consists of 12 residues. The CDR3 DNA follows: TGTGCCAGCAGCGCGGGACTAGGCGAGCAGTACTTC. Translated, it gives CASSAGLGEQYF.

As to this clone: Other DNA sequences in this sample translate to the same CDR3. The rearrangement links TRBV19 to TRBJ1-5, with unresolved D. The CDR3 has 12 residues. Germline V gene lookup returns CDR1 LNHDA and CDR2 SQIVND (reference sequence). V dropped 5 bases and J dropped 4 bases, with 6 bases sitting between them. DNA for the CDR3: TGTGCCAGTAGTGGCCGAAATCAGCCCCAGCATTTT. Protein sequence: CASSGRNQPQHF.

V is TRBV7-2 and J is TRBJ1-4; 8 nucleotides align to TRBD1. V dropped 5 bases and J dropped 4; count of bases not matched to a gene: 9. Germline CDR1 SGHTA, CDR2 FQGNSA. The CDR3 has 16 residues. The CDR3 DNA sequence: TGTGCCAGCAGCGCACGGACAGGGCCCTTTAATGAAAAACTGTTTTTT. Translation: CASSARTGPFNEKLFF.

The chain has TRBV20-1 and TRBJ2-7, with D possibly being TRBD2 (5 bases). This CDR3 is built from 11 residues. CDR1 is DFQATT, CDR2 SNEGSKA, per germline (reference sequence). V was pared by 3 bases and J by 3 bases, with 6 bases between. The CDR3 is CSASGVYEQYF. The CDR3 DNA reads as TGCAGTGCTAGCGGGGTCTACGAGCAGTACTTC.

The chain has TRBV10-3 and TRBJ2-3; the D gene is possibly TRBD2 (7 bases). The CDR3 runs to 14 residues. From germline, CDR1 is ENHRY and CDR2 SYGVKD. V lost 3 bases to trimming and J lost 6 bases, with 13 bases between them. The CDR3 nucleotides read TGTGCCATCAGTGAAAGGGGGGGGGTTGATACGCAGTATTTT. This encodes CAISERGGVDTQYF.

This clone was recorded once. This chain links TRBV28 with TRBJ1-5, with TRBD1 matching 7 bases. The CDR3 is made up of 15 amino acids. Per the germline V gene, CDR1 is MDHEN and CDR2 is SYDVKM. The J segment lost 4 bases and the V segment lost 3 bases, leaving 6 bases of the junction unmatched. CDR3 DNA: TGTGCCAGCAGTTTTCTCCAGACAGGGAATCAGCCCCAGCATTTT. Its protein is CASSFLQTGNQPQHF.

This clone was detected once. V and J are TRBV2 and TRBJ2-7, with 13 positions matching TRBD2. Germline lookup yields CDR1 SNHLY and CDR2 FYNNEI. Unmatched junction bases numbered 6, after V lost 6 bases and J lost 4 bases. This CDR3 has 15 residues. CDR3 amino acids: CASRGGLAGLYEQYF. DNA for the CDR3: TGTGCCAGCAGGGGGGGACTAGCGGGATTATACGAGCAGTACTTC.

The chain uses TRBV6-1 and TRBJ2-7; the D is unclear. Germline CDR1 is MNHNS and CDR2 is SASEGT. Trimming shortened V by 8 bases and J by 0 bases, and 8 bases separated the two germline ends. The CDR3 runs to 12 residues. The CDR3 region is CASRGSSYEQYF. The CDR3 nucleotides read TGTGCCAGCCGTGGTAGCTCCTACGAGCAGTACTTC.

This clone has a handful of counts. The gene calls are TRBV5-4 and TRBJ2-7; D is perhaps TRBD2 (6 bases). The CDR3 is made up of 15 amino acids. The germline V gene encodes CDR1 SGHNT and CDR2 YYREEE (reference sequence). Trimming took 4 bases from V and 1 from J, leaving 15 bases between them. CDR3 protein: CASSTDLATSYEQYF. The CDR3 DNA is TGTGCCAGCAGCACGGACCTAGCGACTTCCTACGAGCAGTACTTC. Complete variable domain (other parts from reference TRBV5-4 and TRBJ2-7): ETGVTQSPTHLIKTRGQQVTLRCSSQSGHNTVSWYQQALGQGPQFIFQYYREEENGRGNFPPRFSGLQFPNYSSELNVNALELDDSALYLCASSTDLATSYEQYFGPGTRLTVT.

V usage is TRBV5-1 and J usage is TRBJ1-2; TRBD1 matches 10 bases. The CDR3 runs to 14 residues. Trimming cost V 1 base and J 6 bases; bases outside gene matches: 3. Germline V lookup: CDR1 SGHRS, CDR2 YFSETQ. CDR3 protein: CASSLMGTGDGYTF. CDR3 nucleotides: TGCGCCAGCAGCTTGATGGGGACAGGGGATGGCTACACCTTC.

The rearrangement joins TRBV6-6 to TRBJ2-1, with TRBD1 matching 7 bases. The V segment lost 5 bases and the J segment 7 bases; nucleotides outside the gene matches: 5. The CDR3 spans 13 residues. Looked up from germline, CDR1 is MNHNY and CDR2 is SVGAGI (reference sequence). The CDR3 here is CASSEQGVNEQFF. DNA of the CDR3: TGTGCCAGCAGTGAGCAGGGGGTAAATGAGCAGTTCTTC.

The chain couples TRBV5-1 to TRBJ2-5; 9 nucleotides line up with TRBD1. There are 17 residues in the CDR3. V lost 0 bases and J lost 5; bases outside the gene matches: 11. From germline, CDR1 is SGHRS and CDR2 YFSETQ. CDR3 bases: TGCGCCAGCAGCTTGGGATGGGGACAGGGATCCGGGGAGACCCAGTACTTC. Protein: CASSLGWGQGSGETQYF.

V usage is TRBV6-5 and J usage is TRBJ2-5; weak D call: TRBD1 (6 bases). The CDR3 contains 14 residues. Trimming removed 6 bases at V and 2 bases at J, with 13 bases between. Germline loops: CDR1 MNHEY, CDR2 SVGAGI. CDR3 amino acids: CASRPGTTQETQYF. The CDR3 nucleotides read TGTGCCAGCAGACCCGGGACAACTCAAGAGACCCAGTACTTC.

The chain employs TRBV5-1 and TRBJ2-7; possibly TRBD2 for D (7 bases). Trimming removed 0 bases at V and 4 bases at J, with 14 bases between. Germline CDR1 reads SGHRS; CDR2 reads YFSETQ. This CDR3 contains 15 residues. The CDR3 reads CASSLEGGGRYEQYF. CDR3 DNA sequence: TGCGCCAGCAGCTTGGAGGGAGGGGGTCGGTACGAGCAGTACTTC. Based on the CDR3 plus reference TRBV5-1 and TRBJ2-7, the full variable domain is KAGVTQTPRYLIKTRGQQVTLSCSPISGHRSVSWYQQTPGQGLQFLFEYFSETQRNKGNFPGRFSGRQFSNSRSEMNVSTLELGDSALYLCASSLEGGGRYEQYFGPGTRLTVT.

This clone showed up just a few times. The gene calls are TRBV12-5 and TRBJ2-3; TRBD2 is a possible D gene (6 bases). Trimming cost V 1 base and J 2 bases, with 16 bases left between them. The CDR3 loop spans 17 amino acids. Germline V CDR1 and CDR2: LGHNT, FRNRAP. Here the CDR3 reads CASGLGVVAGPTDTQYF. The CDR3 DNA is TGTGCTAGTGGTTTGGGCGTGGTTGCGGGACCCACAGATACGCAGTATTTT.